This T cell receptor (beta chain) originates from a study of identical twins. The CDR3 has 17 amino acids. Using its own MiXCR run on the 5' RACE reads, TCRdb lists one record per CDR3 protein. Of some 730,000 distinct CDR3 sequences in the sample, about 20% were seen once. These data were also filed under a second study, of T cells expressing NK-cell markers.

V is TRBV21-1 and J is TRBJ1-5; the D call of TRBD1 is as the table states it, not checked on the DNA. TRBV21-1 is a pseudogene. Sequencing was done on a sample of PBMCs. The receptor's source is a woman aged 18-30 years in good health. Here the CDR3 DNA reads TGTGCCAGCAGCAAAGGAGGGGGACAGCCGAAGGATCAGCCCCAGCATTTT. Translated, it gives CASSKGGGQPKDQPQHF.